The 2 T cell receptor beta chains given below trace back to one sample, sequenced in a study of breast tumors, draining lymph nodes, adjacent tissues. The lymph nodes were axillary draining lymph nodes from breast cancer patients. TCRdb re-derived calls from the multiplex PCR reads in MiXCR, one entry per CDR3 protein. The sample has roughly 120,000 distinct CDR3 sequences; 15% to 20% are singletons. Specimen: axillary lymph node tissue. The source is a female donor with breast cancer. Some clones in this sample may be carry-over from other donors' samples.

This clonotype was seen ten or more times. The chain combines TRBV20-1 with TRBJ1-6; D might be TRBD1 (6 bases). V dropped 3 bases and J dropped 7 bases, with 28 bases sitting between them. CDR1 is DFQATT, CDR2 SNEGSKA, per germline (reference sequence). The CDR3 has 19 amino acids. The CDR3 sequence is CSARVSPLRGREQNSPLHF. CDR3 sequence (DNA): TGCAGTGCTAGGGTTAGTCCCTTACGGGGGCGCGAACAGAATTCACCCCTCCACTTT.

This clonotype was recorded many times. The chain is built from TRBV6-4 and TRBJ2-3, with D tentatively TRBD1 or TRBD2 (5 bases each). V gave up 4 bases and J gave up 2 bases, with 7 bases separating them. Germline CDR1 MRHNA, CDR2 SNTAGT. The CDR3 extends over 13 amino acids. The CDR3 DNA sequence: TGTGCCAGCAGTGTGGGGGACACAGATACGCAGTATTTT. Translation gives CASSVGDTDTQYF.